This note documents a single TCR beta chain sequence. Its antigen remains unknown. Reverse transcribed after extraction, RNA yielded cDNA as the sequencing template. Assay: immunoSEQ multiplex PCR; the TCRdb copy retains only in-frame clones and omits some. Seen here are 150,000 to 250,000 clones, about three fifths observed once, and the top ten hold 5% to 6%. Treatment given: oral pan-JAK inhibitor, 5-10 mg twice daily. CDR1 SGHRS and CDR2 YFSETQ come from the germline V gene. V was trimmed by 4 bases and J by 0 bases, leaving 8 bases between them. The CDR3 spans 15 residues. This sample was taken from a study of CD8+ T cells in alopecia areata. Study results and limitations: Expanded CD8+ clones among the top 100, and scalp clonality, were significantly decreased by tofacitinib.

This receptor was obtained from a human donor with alopecia areata. The sample was CD4+ T cells sorted from blood, taken at week 24, from a patient treated with tofacitinib. J is TRBJ2-6 and V is TRBV5-1, with no clear D. CDR3 region: CASSPAGSGANVLTF. CDR3 coding DNA: TGCGCCAGCAGCCCCGCAGGCTCTGGGGCCAACGTCCTGACTTTC.